These T cell receptor beta chains were read from a single sample in a study of blood T cell repertoires in COVID-19. Some clones are missing from TCRdb's copy, which holds only in-frame ones; the method was immunoSEQ multiplex PCR. This table holds about 59,000 clones, about 84% found once. Source material: peripheral blood. These receptors came from a man in his 60s with acute or convalescent COVID-19. Each CDR3 is given with its conserved first and last residue. The D gene is left open where the match is weak. Only part of the rows carry a size: once, few, many, or a class if the clone is expanded.

size,D,V,length,J,CDR3,DNA
.,TRBD1,TRBV7-3,15,TRBJ1-2,CASSPSGQADYGYTF,TGTGCCAGCAGCCCATCGGGACAGGCGGACTATGGCTACACCTTC
once,.,TRBV6-4,15,TRBJ2-2,CASGGGISFTGELFF,TGTGCCAGCGGGGGGGGCATTTCCTTCACCGGGGAGCTGTTTTTT
.,.,TRBV21-1,14,TRBJ1-2,CASSCPPGNYGYTF,TGTGCCAGCAGCTGCCCTCCAGGGAACTATGGCTACACCTTC
.,.,TRBV4-2,13,TRBJ1-5,CASSLERNQPQHF,TGTGCCAGCAGCCTAGAGAGGAATCAGCCCCAGCATTTT
once,TRBD1,TRBV5-1,18,TRBJ1-4,CASSLNRQGGPLGEKLFF,TGCGCCAGCAGCTTGAATCGACAGGGGGGCCCTTTGGGTGAAAAACTGTTTTTT
once,TRBD2,TRBV10-3,16,TRBJ2-1,CAISESTSGSYNEQFF,TGTGCCATCAGTGAGTCAACTAGCGGATCCTACAATGAGCAGTTCTTC
.,.,TRBV5-1,17,TRBJ1-6,CASSLGGTGLADSPLHF,TGCGCCAGCAGCTTGGGTGGCACAGGGTTGGCGGATTCACCCCTCCACTTT
.,TRBD1,TRBV5-1,14,TRBJ1-3,CASSSGGGGNTIYF,TGCGCCAGCAGTTCAGGGGGTGGTGGAAACACCATATATTTT
.,TRBD1,TRBV5-6,15,TRBJ1-2,CASSQIGQELYGYTF,TGTGCCAGCAGCCAAATAGGACAGGAACTATATGGCTACACCTTC
.,TRBD1,TRBV30,14,TRBJ2-2,CAWNRGPNTGELFF,TGTGCCTGGAACAGGGGCCCGAACACCGGGGAGCTGTTTTTT
.,.,TRBV5-1,14,TRBJ2-3,CASRLGGPRETQYF,TGCGCCAGCAGGTTGGGCGGCCCGCGTGAGACGCAGTATTTT
once,.,TRBV27,15,TRBJ2-7,CASSTGWGGTYEQYF,TGTGCCAGCTCCACAGGCTGGGGCGGAACCTACGAGCAGTACTTC
.,.,TRBV18,14,TRBJ1-1,CASSPKTVNTEAFF,TGTGCCAGCTCACCGAAAACGGTGAACACTGAAGCTTTCTTT
.,TRBD2,TRBV2,16,TRBJ2-3,CASSARRGGWKDTQYF,TGTGCCAGCAGCGCCCGTCGGGGGGGTTGGAAAGATACGCAGTATTTT
.,.,TRBV5-1,14,TRBJ2-7,CASSSRGGWDEQYF,TGCGCCAGCAGCTCTAGAGGGGGTTGGGACGAGCAGTACTTC
.,TRBD2,TRBV27,14,TRBJ2-3,CASRPGGPFIGQYF,TGTGCCAGCAGGCCGGGGGGGCCTTTTATCGGGCAGTATTTT
.,.,TRBV7-8,13,TRBJ1-2,CASSLSPDYGYTF,TGTGCCAGCAGCTTATCACCGGACTATGGCTACACCTTC
.,TRBD1,TRBV7-2,14,TRBJ1-4,CASSPDRGGEKLFF,TGTGCCAGCAGCCCGGACAGGGGAGGTGAAAAACTGTTTTTT
.,.,TRBV5-4,15,TRBJ2-3,CASSPSGLHTDTQYF,TGTGCCAGCAGCCCTTCGGGACTCCACACAGATACGCAGTATTTT
.,TRBD1,TRBV5-1,14,TRBJ2-1,CASSTRTGGNEQFF,TGCGCCAGCAGCACCCGGACAGGGGGCAATGAGCAGTTCTTC
.,.,TRBV28,13,TRBJ1-2,CASSLWAGVGYTF,TGTGCCAGCAGTTTGTGGGCAGGGGTTGGCTACACCTTC
.,TRBD1,TRBV29-1,15,TRBJ2-1,CSVETGGMGYNEQFF,TGCAGCGTTGAAACAGGGGGTATGGGATACAATGAGCAGTTCTTC
few,.,TRBV18,13,TRBJ1-5,CASSLDRRGPQHF,TGTGCCAGCTCACTAGACCGACGCGGGCCCCAGCATTTT
.,.,TRBV14,18,TRBJ1-6,CASSQGRGRFSYNSPLHF,TGTGCCAGCAGCCAAGGCAGGGGAAGGTTCTCCTATAATTCACCCCTCCACTTT
.,.,TRBV7-2,13,TRBJ2-5,CASRSTDQETQYF,TGTGCCAGCAGGTCCACAGACCAAGAGACCCAGTACTTC
.,TRBD2,TRBV13,16,TRBJ2-5,CASSSSLAGVQETQYF,TGTGCCAGCAGCTCCTCACTAGCGGGGGTCCAAGAGACCCAGTACTTC
.,.,TRBV7-8,13,TRBJ2-5,CASTKLGKETQYF,TGTGCCAGCACCAAACTAGGAAAAGAGACCCAGTACTTC
.,TRBD1,TRBV6-5,14,TRBJ2-1,CASSHTDRDNEQFF,TGTGCCAGCAGTCACACCGACAGGGACAATGAGCAGTTCTTC
.,TRBD2,TRBV6-4,15,TRBJ2-1,CASSETSGGGNEQFF,TGTGCCAGCAGTGAAACTAGCGGGGGCGGCAATGAGCAGTTCTTC
.,.,TRBV4-2,18,TRBJ2-7,CASSPRLAFGGEDYEQYF,TGTGCCAGCAGCCCCCGCCTAGCTTTCGGGGGAGAAGACTACGAGCAGTACTTC
few,.,TRBV5-1,13,TRBJ1-2,CASSFGANYGYTF,TGCGCCAGCAGCTTCGGGGCTAACTATGGCTACACCTTC
few,.,TRBV18,13,TRBJ2-5,CASSPPVGETQYF,TGTGCCAGCTCACCACCGGTCGGAGAGACCCAGTACTTC
.,TRBD2,TRBV7-9,15,TRBJ2-7,CASSLSASGPYEQYF,TGTGCCAGCAGCTTATCGGCTAGCGGGCCCTACGAGCAGTACTTC
once,.,TRBV11-2,13,TRBJ1-4,CASSLAANEKLFF,TGTGCCAGCAGCTTAGCAGCTAATGAAAAACTGTTTTTT
.,TRBD1,TRBV10-3,15,TRBJ1-6,CAIKTGSGDNSPLHF,TGTGCCATTAAGACAGGGAGCGGAGATAATTCACCCCTCCACTTT
.,.,TRBV7-8,16,TRBJ2-3,CASSRGGGPSGDTQYF,TGTGCCAGCAGCAGAGGGGGGGGCCCTTCAGGGGATACGCAGTATTTT
.,.,TRBV19,14,TRBJ1-2,CASSMTPPYYGYTF,TGTGCCAGTAGTATGACACCCCCCTACTATGGCTACACCTTC
.,.,TRBV9,14,TRBJ2-7,CASSEGDGSYEQYF,TGTGCCAGCAGCGAGGGGGACGGGTCCTACGAGCAGTACTTC
.,TRBD1,TRBV6-5,15,TRBJ1-6,CASSSAGTGNSPLHF,TGTGCCAGCAGTTCCGCCGGGACAGGGAATTCACCCCTCCACTTT
.,TRBD2,TRBV5-1,15,TRBJ2-5,CASSPLAGGSETQYF,TGCGCCAGCAGCCCACTAGCGGGGGGATCAGAGACCCAGTACTTC
.,.,TRBV3-1/TRBV3-2,13,TRBJ1-2,CASSQEGRGGYTF,TGTGCCAGCAGCCAAGAAGGTAGGGGAGGCTACACCTTC
.,TRBD1,TRBV7-2,16,TRBJ1-3,CASRPGTGYSGNTIYF,TGTGCCAGCAGACCCGGGACAGGATACTCTGGAAACACCATATATTTT
.,TRBD1,TRBV5-1,14,TRBJ2-7,CASSSQGAGYEQYF,TGCGCCAGCAGCTCACAGGGGGCTGGGTACGAGCAGTACTTC
.,.,TRBV10-3,13,TRBJ1-4,CAISDSTNEKLFF,TGTGCCATCAGTGACTCAACTAATGAAAAACTGTTTTTT
.,.,TRBV5-1,14,TRBJ2-3,CASSLGGGTDTQYF,TGCGCCAGCAGCTTGGGCGGGGGCACAGATACGCAGTATTTT
few,.,TRBV9,13,TRBJ2-2,CASSPGSTGELFF,TGTGCCAGCAGCCCGGGGAGTACCGGGGAGCTGTTTTTT
.,.,TRBV14,14,TRBJ2-5,CASSQRRFRETQYF,TGTGCCAGCAGCCAGAGGCGGTTCCGAGAGACCCAGTACTTC
.,TRBD1,TRBV4-2,20,TRBJ1-4,CASSQGPRQGQMGLFEKLFF,TGTGCCAGCAGCCAAGGACCCCGACAGGGACAAATGGGTCTTTTTGAAAAACTGTTTTTT
.,.,TRBV25-1,13,TRBJ1-1,CASSDSGSREAFF,TGTGCCAGCAGTGATTCAGGAAGCAGGGAAGCTTTCTTT
once,TRBD1,TRBV7-3,16,TRBJ1-2,CASSLGYGQGMIGYTF,TGTGCCAGCAGCTTGGGCTACGGACAGGGAATGATTGGCTACACCTTC
.,.,TRBV2,15,TRBJ1-6,CASSDTGLQNSPLHF,TGTGCCAGCAGTGACACAGGGCTTCAAAATTCACCCCTCCACTTT
.,TRBD1,TRBV27,14,TRBJ1-1,CASSIQGAGTEAFF,TGTGCCAGCAGTATACAGGGGGCGGGCACTGAAGCTTTCTTT
once,TRBD2,TRBV19,15,TRBJ2-1,CASSIAGGPLSEQFF,TGTGCCAGTAGTATAGCGGGGGGGCCTCTAAGTGAGCAGTTCTTC
.,TRBD1,TRBV9,14,TRBJ1-2,CASSLDRGLWGYTF,TGTGCCAGCAGCCTAGACAGGGGGCTGTGGGGCTACACCTTC
.,TRBD1,TRBV27,15,TRBJ1-4,CASSLYGRGYEKLFF,TGTGCCAGCAGTTTATATGGCAGGGGGTACGAAAAACTGTTTTTT
.,.,TRBV29-1,15,TRBJ1-1,CSVSIEGGMNTEAFF,TGCAGCGTCTCCATAGAGGGCGGGATGAACACTGAAGCTTTCTTT
.,.,TRBV5-1,15,TRBJ2-5,CASTQGGVLRETQYF,TGCGCCAGCACCCAAGGGGGGGTGCTCAGGGAGACCCAGTACTTC
.,.,TRBV3-1/TRBV3-2,13,TRBJ1-3,CASSQAPGNTIYF,TGTGCCAGCAGCCAAGCTCCGGGAAACACCATATATTTT
.,TRBD2,TRBV5-4,18,TRBJ2-3,CASSLRTSGSLSTDTQYF,TGTGCCAGCAGCCTCCGGACTAGCGGGAGTCTGAGCACAGATACGCAGTATTTT
.,.,TRBV30,15,TRBJ1-6,CAWSLGDILIQSLHF,TGTGCCTGGAGTTTAGGGGACATCCTAATTCAGTCCCTCCACTTT